This T cell receptor (beta chain) was sequenced during a study of blood T cell repertoires in COVID-19. Only in-frame clones appear in the TCRdb table, and some are missing; sequencing was by immunoSEQ multiplex PCR. The table records 200,000 to 300,000 clones, less than 90% of them present only once. This TCR derives from a young man with active or convalescent COVID-19. Sequenced material: peripheral blood.

CDR3 amino acids: CASSTGQIATNEKLFF. In DNA form, the CDR3 reads TGTGCCAGTAGTACGGGACAGATTGCAACTAATGAAAAACTGTTTTTT. This rearrangement joins TRBV19 to TRBJ1-4; TRBD1 agrees at 7 bases. Germline values: CDR1 LNHDA, CDR2 SQIVND (reference sequence). The V and J ends lost 4 bases and 0 bases, in that order; junction bases with no gene match: 5. CDR3 length equals 16 residues.